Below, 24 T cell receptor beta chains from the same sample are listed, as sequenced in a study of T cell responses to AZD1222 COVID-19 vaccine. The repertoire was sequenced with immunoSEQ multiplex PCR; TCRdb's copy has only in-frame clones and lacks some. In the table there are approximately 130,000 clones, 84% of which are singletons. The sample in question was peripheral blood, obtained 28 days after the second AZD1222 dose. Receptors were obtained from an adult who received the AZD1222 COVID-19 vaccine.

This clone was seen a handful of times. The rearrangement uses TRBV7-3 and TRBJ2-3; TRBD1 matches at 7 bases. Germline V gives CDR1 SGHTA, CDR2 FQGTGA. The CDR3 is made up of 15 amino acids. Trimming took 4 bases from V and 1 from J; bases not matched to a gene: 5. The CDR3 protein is CASSSTGVGTDTQYF. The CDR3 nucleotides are TGTGCCAGCAGCTCAACAGGGGTTGGCACAGATACGCAGTATTTT.

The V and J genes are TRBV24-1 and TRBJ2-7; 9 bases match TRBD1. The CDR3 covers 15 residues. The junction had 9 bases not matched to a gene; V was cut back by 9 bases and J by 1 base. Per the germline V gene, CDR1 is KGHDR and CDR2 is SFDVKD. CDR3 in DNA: TGTGCCACCTCAACCGGGACAGGGCCGTCCTACGAGCAGTACTTC. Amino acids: CATSTGTGPSYEQYF.

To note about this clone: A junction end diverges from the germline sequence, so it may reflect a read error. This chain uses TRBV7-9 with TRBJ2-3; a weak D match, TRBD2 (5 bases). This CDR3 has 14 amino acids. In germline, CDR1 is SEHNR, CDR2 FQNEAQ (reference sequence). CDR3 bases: TGTGCCAGCAGCTCCCCCACGCGAGGGAACGCACCTATTTTT. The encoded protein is CASSSPTRGNAPIF.

The CDR3 loop reads CASSFSGLSYGYTF. CDR3 bases: TGTGCCAGCAGCTTTTCCGGGTTGAGCTATGGCTACACCTTC. The chain recombines TRBV7-8 with TRBJ1-2; D not resolved. Germline CDR1 and CDR2: SGHVS and FQNEAQ. This CDR3 region has 14 residues. The V gene lost 3 bases and the J gene lost 4 bases, with 12 bases spanning the gap.

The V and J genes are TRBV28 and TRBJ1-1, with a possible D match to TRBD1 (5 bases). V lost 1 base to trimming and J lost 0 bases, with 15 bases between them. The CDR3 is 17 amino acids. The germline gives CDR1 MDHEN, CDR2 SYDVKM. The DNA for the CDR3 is TGTGCCAGCAGTTTATACCCATCAGGGATGATGAACACTGAAGCTTTCTTT. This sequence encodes CASSLYPSGMMNTEAFF. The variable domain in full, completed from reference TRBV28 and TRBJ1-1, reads DVKVTQSSRYLVKRTGEKVFLECVQDMDHENMFWYRQDPGLGLRLIYFSYDVKMKEKGDIPEGYSVSREKKERFSLILESASTNQTSMYLCASSLYPSGMMNTEAFFGQGTRLTVV.

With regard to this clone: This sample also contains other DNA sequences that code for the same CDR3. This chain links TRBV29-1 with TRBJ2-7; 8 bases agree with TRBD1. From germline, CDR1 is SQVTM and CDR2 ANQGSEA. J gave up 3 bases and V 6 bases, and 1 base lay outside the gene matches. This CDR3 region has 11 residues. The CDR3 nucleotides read TGCAGCGTGGACAGGGACTACGAGCAGTACTTC. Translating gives CSVDRDYEQYF.

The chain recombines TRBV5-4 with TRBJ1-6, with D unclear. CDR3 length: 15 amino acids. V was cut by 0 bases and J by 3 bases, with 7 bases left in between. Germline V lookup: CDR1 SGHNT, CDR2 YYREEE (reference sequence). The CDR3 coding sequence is TGTGCCAGCAGCTTGGGAAGTCTCTATAATTCACCCCTCCACTTT. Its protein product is CASSLGSLYNSPLHF. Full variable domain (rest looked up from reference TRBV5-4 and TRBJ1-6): ETGVTQSPTHLIKTRGQQVTLRCSSQSGHNTVSWYQQALGQGPQFIFQYYREEENGRGNFPPRFSGLQFPNYSSELNVNALELDDSALYLCASSLGSLYNSPLHFGNGTRLTVT.

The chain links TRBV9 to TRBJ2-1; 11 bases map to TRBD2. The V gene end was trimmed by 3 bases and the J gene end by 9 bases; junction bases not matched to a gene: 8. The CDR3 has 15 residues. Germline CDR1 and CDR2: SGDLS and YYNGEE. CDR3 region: CASSAGTSGLGEQFF. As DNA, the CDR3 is TGTGCCAGCAGCGCCGGGACTAGCGGATTAGGTGAGCAGTTCTTC.

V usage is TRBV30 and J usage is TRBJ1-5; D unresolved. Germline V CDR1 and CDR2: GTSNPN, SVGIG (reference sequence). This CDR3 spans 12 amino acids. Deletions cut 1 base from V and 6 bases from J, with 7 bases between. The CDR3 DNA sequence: TGTGCCTGGAGTGACAGTGGTCAGCCCCAGCATTTT. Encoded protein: CAWSDSGQPQHF.

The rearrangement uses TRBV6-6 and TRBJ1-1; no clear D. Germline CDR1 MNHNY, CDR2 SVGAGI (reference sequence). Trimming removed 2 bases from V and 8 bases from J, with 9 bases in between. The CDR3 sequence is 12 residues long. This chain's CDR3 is CASSYGRTEAFF. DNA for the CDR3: TGTGCCAGCAGTTACGGTAGAACCGAAGCTTTCTTT.

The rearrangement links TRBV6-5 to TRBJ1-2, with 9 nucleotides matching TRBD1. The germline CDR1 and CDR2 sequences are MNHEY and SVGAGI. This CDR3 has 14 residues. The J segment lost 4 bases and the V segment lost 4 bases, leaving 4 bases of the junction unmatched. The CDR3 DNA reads TGTGCCAGCAGTTCCCAGACAGGGGGCTATGGCTACACCTTC. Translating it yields CASSSQTGGYGYTF.

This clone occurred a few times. The CDR3 region is CASSQDCSPRKESPLHF. The CDR3 coding sequence is TGTGCCAGCAGCCAAGATTGCTCCCCTCGTAAAGAATCACCCCTCCACTTT. The rearrangement joins TRBV3-1 (or the pseudogene TRBV3-2) to TRBJ1-6; D is unresolved. CDR1 is LGHDT, CDR2 YNNKEL, per germline (reference sequence). The CDR3 has 17 residues. Trimming cost V 0 bases and J 10 bases, with 19 bases left between them.

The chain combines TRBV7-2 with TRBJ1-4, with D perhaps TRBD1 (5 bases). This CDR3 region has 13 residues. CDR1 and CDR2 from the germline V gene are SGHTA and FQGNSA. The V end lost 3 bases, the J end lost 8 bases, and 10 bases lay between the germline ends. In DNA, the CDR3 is TGTGCCAGCAGCTTCACGAGGGACGAAAAACTGTTTTTT. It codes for CASSFTRDEKLFF.

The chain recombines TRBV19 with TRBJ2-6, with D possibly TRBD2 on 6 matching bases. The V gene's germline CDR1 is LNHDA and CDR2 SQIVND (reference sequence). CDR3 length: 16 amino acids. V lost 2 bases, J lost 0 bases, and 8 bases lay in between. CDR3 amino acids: CASSIRDFSGANVLTF. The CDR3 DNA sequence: TGTGCCAGTAGTATAAGGGACTTCTCTGGGGCCAACGTCCTGACTTTC.

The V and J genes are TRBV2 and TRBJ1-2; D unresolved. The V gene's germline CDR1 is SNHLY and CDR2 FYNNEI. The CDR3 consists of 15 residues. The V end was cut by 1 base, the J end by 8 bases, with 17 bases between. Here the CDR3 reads CASSEGVRPQEGYTF. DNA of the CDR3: TGTGCCAGCAGTGAAGGGGTAAGACCCCAGGAAGGCTACACCTTC.

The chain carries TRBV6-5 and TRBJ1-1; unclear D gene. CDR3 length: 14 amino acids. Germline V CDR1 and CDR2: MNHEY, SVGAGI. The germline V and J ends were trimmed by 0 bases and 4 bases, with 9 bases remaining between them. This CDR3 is CASSYSRGVTEAFF. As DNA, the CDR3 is TGTGCCAGCAGTTACTCGCGCGGGGTCACTGAAGCTTTCTTT.

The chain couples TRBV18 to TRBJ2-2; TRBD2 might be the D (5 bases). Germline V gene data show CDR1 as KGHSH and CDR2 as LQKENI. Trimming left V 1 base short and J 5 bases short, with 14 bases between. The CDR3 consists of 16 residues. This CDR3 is CASSPQRTELTGELFF. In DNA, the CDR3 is TGTGCCAGCTCACCACAGCGGACGGAACTTACCGGGGAGCTGTTTTTT.

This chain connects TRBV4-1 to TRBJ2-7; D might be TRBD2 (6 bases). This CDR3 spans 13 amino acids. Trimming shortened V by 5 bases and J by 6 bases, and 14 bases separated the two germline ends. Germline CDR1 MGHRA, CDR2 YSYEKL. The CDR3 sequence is CASSYDPRGEQYF. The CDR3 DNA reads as TGCGCCAGCAGCTATGACCCGCGGGGCGAGCAGTACTTC.

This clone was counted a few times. The CDR3 region has the DNA TGTGCCACCAGCAGAGCCCCGGCCAAGGCGAGATTCAATGAGCAGTTCTTC. Protein product: CATSRAPAKARFNEQFF. The J gene is TRBJ2-1, the V gene TRBV15; D is ambiguous. The CDR3 contains 17 residues. Between the trimmed V and J ends, which lost 1 base and 6 bases, there was a span of 19 bases. Germline V lookup: CDR1 LNHNV, CDR2 YYDKDF (reference sequence).

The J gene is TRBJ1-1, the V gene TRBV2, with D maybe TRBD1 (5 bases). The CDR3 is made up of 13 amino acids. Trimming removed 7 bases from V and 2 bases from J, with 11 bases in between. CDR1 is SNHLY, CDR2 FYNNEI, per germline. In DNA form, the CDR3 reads TGTGCCAGCACCAGGCAGGGCAACACTGAAGCTTTCTTT. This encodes CASTRQGNTEAFF.

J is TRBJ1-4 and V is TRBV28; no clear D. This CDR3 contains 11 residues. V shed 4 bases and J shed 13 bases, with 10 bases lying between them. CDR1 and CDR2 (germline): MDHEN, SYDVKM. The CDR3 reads CASSSVRGLFF. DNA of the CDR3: TGTGCCAGCAGTTCGGTCCGGGGACTGTTTTTT.

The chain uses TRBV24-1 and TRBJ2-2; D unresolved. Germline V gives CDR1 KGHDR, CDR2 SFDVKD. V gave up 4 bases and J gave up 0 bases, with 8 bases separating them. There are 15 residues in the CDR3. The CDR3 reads CATSDFGANTGELFF. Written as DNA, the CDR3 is TGTGCCACCAGTGACTTTGGTGCGAACACCGGGGAGCTGTTTTTT.

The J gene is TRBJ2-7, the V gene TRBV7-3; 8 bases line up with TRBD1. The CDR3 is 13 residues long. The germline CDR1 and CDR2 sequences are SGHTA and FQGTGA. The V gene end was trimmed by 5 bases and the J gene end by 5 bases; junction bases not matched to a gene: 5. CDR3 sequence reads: CASSPDRVNEQYF. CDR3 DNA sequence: TGTGCCAGCAGCCCGGACAGGGTAAACGAGCAGTACTTC.

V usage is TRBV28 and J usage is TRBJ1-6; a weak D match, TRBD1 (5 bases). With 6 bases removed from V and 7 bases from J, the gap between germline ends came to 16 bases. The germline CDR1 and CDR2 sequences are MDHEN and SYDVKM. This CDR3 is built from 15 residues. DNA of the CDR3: TGTGCCAGCAGCCTACGGGGGAACCCAAATTCACCCCTCCACTTT. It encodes CASSLRGNPNSPLHF.